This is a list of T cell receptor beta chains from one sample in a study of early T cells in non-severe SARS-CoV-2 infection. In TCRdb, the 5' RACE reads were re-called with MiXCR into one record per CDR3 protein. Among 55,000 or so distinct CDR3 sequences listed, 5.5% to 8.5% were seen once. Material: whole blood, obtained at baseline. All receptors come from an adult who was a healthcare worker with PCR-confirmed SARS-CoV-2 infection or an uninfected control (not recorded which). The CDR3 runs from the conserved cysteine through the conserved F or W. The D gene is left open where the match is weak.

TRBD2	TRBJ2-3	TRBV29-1	CSARTSGADTQYF
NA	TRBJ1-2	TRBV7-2	CASSLEQGHGYTF
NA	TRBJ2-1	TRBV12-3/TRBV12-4	CASSDSGLANEQFF
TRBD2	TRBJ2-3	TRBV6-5	CASSTPAGVTDTQYF
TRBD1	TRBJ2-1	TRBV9	CASSANPQGAYNEQFF
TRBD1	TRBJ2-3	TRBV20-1	CSAIRQGYDPDTQYF
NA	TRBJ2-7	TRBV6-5	CASSYSGHEQYF
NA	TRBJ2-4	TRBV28	CASSSPGIAKNIQYF
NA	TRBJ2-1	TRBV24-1	CATGPGWDWYNEQFF
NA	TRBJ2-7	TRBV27	CASSTDGRLYEQYF
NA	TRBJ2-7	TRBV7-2	CASSPPSSYEQYF
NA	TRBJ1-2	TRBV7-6	CASSIQAGTGRVDYGYTF
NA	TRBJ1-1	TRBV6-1	CASSEGWSRPNTEAFF
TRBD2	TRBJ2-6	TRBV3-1	CASSQEGLVDGANVLTF
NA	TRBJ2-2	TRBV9	CASSLSRTEANTGELFF
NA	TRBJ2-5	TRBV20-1	CSARLRGLTGETQYF
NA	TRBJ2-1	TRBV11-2	CASSISDEQFF
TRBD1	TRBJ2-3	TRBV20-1	CSATGQGAPDTQYF
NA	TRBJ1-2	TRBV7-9	CASLGQTSYGYTF
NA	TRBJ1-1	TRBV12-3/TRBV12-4	CASSFVRVLQGPTGAFF
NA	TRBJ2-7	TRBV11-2	CASSTWGVAYEQYF
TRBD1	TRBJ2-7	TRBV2	CASSEGSGGRRQYF
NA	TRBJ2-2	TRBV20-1	CSPRGNTGELFF
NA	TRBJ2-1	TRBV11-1	CASSSASLHEFF
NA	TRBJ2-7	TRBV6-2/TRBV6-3	CASQPPTVSYEQYF
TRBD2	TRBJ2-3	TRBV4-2	CASSQEGTLAGARYTDTQYF
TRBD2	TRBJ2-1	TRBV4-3	CASSQDEAGAKQFF
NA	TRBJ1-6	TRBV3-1	CASSQPQGSPLHF
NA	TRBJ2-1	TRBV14	CASSHVRDQGYNEQFF